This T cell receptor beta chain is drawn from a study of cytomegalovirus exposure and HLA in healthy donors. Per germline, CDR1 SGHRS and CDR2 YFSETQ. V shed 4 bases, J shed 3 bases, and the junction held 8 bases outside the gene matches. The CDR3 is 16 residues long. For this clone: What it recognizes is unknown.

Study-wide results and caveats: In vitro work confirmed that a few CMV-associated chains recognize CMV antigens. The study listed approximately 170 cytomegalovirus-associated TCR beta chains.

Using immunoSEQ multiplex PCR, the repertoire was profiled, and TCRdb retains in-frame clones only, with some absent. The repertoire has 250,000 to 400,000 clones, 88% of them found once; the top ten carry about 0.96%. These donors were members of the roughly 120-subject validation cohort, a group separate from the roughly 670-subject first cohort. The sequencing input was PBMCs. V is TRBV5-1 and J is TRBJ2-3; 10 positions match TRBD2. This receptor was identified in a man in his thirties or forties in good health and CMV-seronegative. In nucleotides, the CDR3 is TGCGCCAGCAGCCCCGGGGGGACTAGCGCGACAGATACGCAGTATTTT. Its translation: CASSPGGTSATDTQYF.